Shown below are 15 T cell receptor beta chains from a single sample sequenced in a study of shared clonotypes between healthy human individuals. It was CD45RO-negative cells, positively selected for CCR7, that made up naive CD8 cells, with terminally differentiated effector memory CD45RA+ cells excluded. Measured with immunoSEQ multiplex PCR; TCRdb has only the in-frame clones, and not every one. Among approximately 2,000,000 clones listed, about 93% were seen once. The sequenced sample consisted of naive CD8+ T cells from PBMCs. These TCRs come from a man aged 18 to 30 in good health. Some clones in this sample may be carry-over from other donors' samples.

The chain has TRBV6-5 and TRBJ2-5, with no clear D. CDR3 length equals 15 residues. The germline V and J ends were trimmed by 0 bases and 3 bases, with 11 bases remaining between them. Per the germline V gene, CDR1 is MNHEY and CDR2 is SVGAGI. The CDR3 reads CASSYSSYGKETQYF. As DNA, the CDR3 is TGTGCCAGCAGTTACTCGTCTTACGGTAAAGAGACCCAGTACTTC.

CDR3: CASGSPGTTAYEQYF. Written as DNA, the CDR3 is TGTGCCAGTGGGAGCCCGGGGACAACAGCCTACGAGCAGTACTTC. The chain uses TRBV19 and TRBJ2-7; D might be TRBD1 (6 bases). Germline V gene lookup returns CDR1 LNHDA and CDR2 SQIVND (reference sequence). Trimming pared 8 bases from V and 2 bases from J, leaving 19 bases between. This CDR3 is built from 15 residues.

J is TRBJ2-7 and V is TRBV10-2, with 7 bases lining up with TRBD2. V shed 6 bases and J 4 bases; nucleotides not matched to a gene: 9. CDR1 is WSHSY, CDR2 SAAADI, per germline. CDR3 length equals 14 residues. This CDR3 is CASRAAGRQYEQYF. As DNA, the CDR3 is TGCGCCAGCAGGGCAGCGGGAAGGCAGTACGAGCAGTACTTC.

Here the CDR3 DNA reads TGCAGCGTCCACCTGACTAGTCTCACCGGAGATACGCAGTATTTT. Protein: CSVHLTSLTGDTQYF. The gene calls are TRBV29-1 and TRBJ2-3, with a weak D call TRBD2 (6 bases). There are 15 residues in the CDR3. CDR1 SQVTM and CDR2 ANQGSEA come from the germline V gene. V shed 6 bases and J shed 5 bases, with 21 bases lying between them.

This clone was seen only once. J is TRBJ1-2 and V is TRBV6-6; 7 bases match TRBD1. This CDR3 is 14 amino acids long. CDR1 MNHNY and CDR2 SVGAGI come from the germline V gene (reference sequence). Unmatched junction bases numbered 5, after V lost 4 bases and J lost 3 bases. The CDR3 DNA is TGTGCCAGCAGTTGGGGTACAGGGGACTATGGCTACACCTTC. This sequence encodes CASSWGTGDYGYTF.

V and J are TRBV10-3 and TRBJ2-1; D is perhaps TRBD1 (6 bases). CDR1 and CDR2 (germline): ENHRY, SYGVKD. The CDR3 consists of 17 residues. V shed 0 bases and J shed 2 bases, with 14 bases lying between them. CDR3 in DNA: TGTGCCATCAGTGAGTCGCGTGGGGGCAGCGCCTACAATGAGCAGTTCTTC. Protein sequence: CAISESRGGSAYNEQFF.

The CDR3 bases are TGTGCCAGCAGCCCAGGGGATAGCGGGAGTCGGTGGGATGAGCAGTTCTTC. It codes for CASSPGDSGSRWDEQFF. The V and J genes are TRBV9 and TRBJ2-1; 9 nucleotides match TRBD2. Germline lookup yields CDR1 SGDLS and CDR2 YYNGEE. Germline trimming cut 4 bases from V and 8 bases from J; bases unmatched to any gene: 16. The CDR3 sequence is 17 residues long.

The chain joins TRBV9 to TRBJ2-5; 7 nucleotides line up with TRBD1. This CDR3 is built from 15 residues. Germline assignment: CDR1 SGDLS and CDR2 YYNGEE. Trimming took 0 bases from V and 5 from J; bases not matched to a gene: 7. DNA for the CDR3: TGTGCCAGCAGCGTAGCAAGGGGGCTGTCGGAGACCCAGTACTTC. Its translation is CASSVARGLSETQYF.

The sample holds one count of this clone. This chain connects TRBV2 to TRBJ2-7; D is perhaps TRBD2 (5 bases). This CDR3 has 15 amino acids. Trimming stripped 6 bases from V and 0 bases from J, with 15 bases between. The germline V gene encodes CDR1 SNHLY and CDR2 FYNNEI. This chain's CDR3 is CASSLPSGSSYEQYF. The CDR3 nucleotides are TGTGCCAGCAGCCTTCCCAGCGGTAGCTCCTACGAGCAGTACTTC.

The V call is TRBV27, the J call TRBJ2-1; no clear D. In germline, CDR1 is MNHEY, CDR2 SMNVEV (reference sequence). V lost 2 bases to trimming and J lost 0 bases, with 11 bases between them. The CDR3 is 16 amino acids. The chain's CDR3 is CASSLRARSSYNEQFF. In nucleotides, the CDR3 is TGTGCCAGCAGTTTAAGGGCCAGGAGCTCCTACAATGAGCAGTTCTTC.

This chain links TRBV2 with TRBJ1-5; D is unresolved. CDR3 length: 16 amino acids. The V gene lost 3 bases and the J gene lost 0 bases, with 12 bases spanning the gap. Germline V gene lookup returns CDR1 SNHLY and CDR2 FYNNEI. CDR3 sequence: CASSEGRSISNQPQHF. For the CDR3, the DNA is TGTGCCAGCAGTGAGGGCAGATCCATTAGCAATCAGCCCCAGCATTTT.

The chain employs TRBV27 and TRBJ2-1; a possible D gene is TRBD1 (6 bases). CDR3 size: 13 residues. The germline V gene has CDR1 MNHEY and CDR2 SMNVEV (reference sequence). V was trimmed by 7 bases and J by 3 bases, leaving 10 bases between them. For the CDR3, the DNA is TGTGCCAGCACCTCGGGACACTACAATGAGCAGTTCTTC. It codes for CASTSGHYNEQFF.

The chain combines TRBV4-1 with TRBJ1-1; no definite D call. V lost 4 bases and J 0 bases, leaving 9 bases between the germline ends. The CDR3 runs 14 residues. CDR1 MGHRA and CDR2 YSYEKL come from the germline V gene. The CDR3 coding sequence is TGCGCCAGCAGCCCTTCGCCGATGAACACTGAAGCTTTCTTT. This sequence encodes CASSPSPMNTEAFF.

In regard to this clone: At one end the junction does not follow the germline gene, possibly because of a read error. The chain carries TRBV27 and TRBJ2-7; tentatively, D is TRBD1 (5 bases). Germline V gene lookup returns CDR1 MNHEY and CDR2 SMNVEV (reference sequence). The CDR3 is 16 residues long. Here the CDR3 DNA reads TGTGCCAGCAGTCTATCGACAGACACCACTTCCTACGAGCAGTACTTC. Amino acid sequence: CASSLSTDTTSYEQYF.

The chain carries TRBV9 and TRBJ2-5; TRBD1 agrees at 7 bases. Germline trimming cut 3 bases from V and 4 bases from J; bases unmatched to any gene: 9. Per germline, CDR1 SGDLS and CDR2 YYNGEE. The CDR3 length is 15 residues. The CDR3 here is CASSAAIGGGETQYF. For the CDR3, the DNA is TGTGCCAGCAGCGCAGCTATAGGGGGCGGAGAGACCCAGTACTTC.